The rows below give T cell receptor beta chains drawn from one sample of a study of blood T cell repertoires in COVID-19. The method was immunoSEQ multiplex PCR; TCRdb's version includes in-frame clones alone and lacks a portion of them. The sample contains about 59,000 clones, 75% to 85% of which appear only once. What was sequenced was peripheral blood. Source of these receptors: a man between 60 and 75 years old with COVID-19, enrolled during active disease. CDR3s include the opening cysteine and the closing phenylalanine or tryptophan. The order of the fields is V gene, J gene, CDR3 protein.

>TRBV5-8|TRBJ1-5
CASIPKQGVGNQPQHF
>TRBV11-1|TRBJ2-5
CASSFHARGQETQYF
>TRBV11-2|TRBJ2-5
CASSWGREQETQYF
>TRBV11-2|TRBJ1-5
CASSRTGLDQPQHF
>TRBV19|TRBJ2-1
CASSLGVQYNEQFF
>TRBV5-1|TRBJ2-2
CASSLGTRGLNTGELFF
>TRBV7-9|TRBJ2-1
CASSSPGQGTHPQFF
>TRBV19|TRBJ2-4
CASSIEGQGFDIQYF
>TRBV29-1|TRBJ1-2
CSVAGGAGGYTF
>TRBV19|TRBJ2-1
CASSMPHRPGPEQFF
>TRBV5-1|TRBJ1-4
CASSEGGTGVAGTNEKLFF
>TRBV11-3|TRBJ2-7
CASSLDLRGRGGLYEQYF
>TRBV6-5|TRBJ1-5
CASSYSISNQPQHF
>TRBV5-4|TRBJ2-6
CASSSRQGSSGANVLTF
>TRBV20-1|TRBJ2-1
CSASDRYPRNEQFF
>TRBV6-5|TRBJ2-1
CASIAQYSGTEQFF
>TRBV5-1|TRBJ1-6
CASREQVTANSPLHF
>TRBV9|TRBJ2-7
CASSVGDRVGEQYF
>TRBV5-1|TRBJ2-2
CASSFGGIGELFF
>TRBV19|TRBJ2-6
CASSTGGTGANVLTF
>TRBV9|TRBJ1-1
CASSVDWAENTEAFF
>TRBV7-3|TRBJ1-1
CASSLNRGTEAFF
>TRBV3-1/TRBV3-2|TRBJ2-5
CASSQRDRKTQETQYF
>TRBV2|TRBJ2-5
CASSRLAGEQETQYF
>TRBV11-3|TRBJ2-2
CASSFPLTGELFF
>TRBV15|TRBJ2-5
CATSSVTGGKETQYF
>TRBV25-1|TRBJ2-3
CASTSQDTSTDTQYF
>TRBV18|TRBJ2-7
CASSRGSARSYEQYF
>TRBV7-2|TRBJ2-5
CASSLSVTETQYF
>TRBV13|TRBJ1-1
CASSRNQGALRAFF
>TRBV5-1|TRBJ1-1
CASSLVQGAAAFF
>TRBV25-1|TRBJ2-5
CASSDRAGNQETQYF
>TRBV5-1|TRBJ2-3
CASSSRSGTDTQYF
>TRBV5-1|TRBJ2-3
CASSLQGAEGTDTQYF
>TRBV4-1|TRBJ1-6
CASKQGASPLHF
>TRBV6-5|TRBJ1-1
CASGHTGTEAFF
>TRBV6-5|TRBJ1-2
CASSRRDRAGGYTF
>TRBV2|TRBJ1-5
CASSEGQDLGNQPQHF
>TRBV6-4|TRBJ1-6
CASRLTGTGSSPLHF
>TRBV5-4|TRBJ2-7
CASSLAGTSGGEYF
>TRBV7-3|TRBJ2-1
CASSSGTNSNNEQFF
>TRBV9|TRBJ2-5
CASSVGSTVQETQYF
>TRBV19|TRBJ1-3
CASSVDSSGNTIYF
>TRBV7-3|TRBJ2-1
CASSLGLARNEQFF
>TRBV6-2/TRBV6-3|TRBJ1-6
CASSYGGTGDSPLHF
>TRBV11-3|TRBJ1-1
CASQGDTEAFF
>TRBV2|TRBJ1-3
CASSQKGVLPFLSAGNTIYF
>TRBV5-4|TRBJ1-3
CASGTDGNTIYF
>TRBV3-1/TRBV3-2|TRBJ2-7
CASSQTLLGRGVLSSYEQYF
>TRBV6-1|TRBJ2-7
CASSEPEDRASRLAGNEQYF
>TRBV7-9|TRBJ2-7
CASSETSGRFYEQYF
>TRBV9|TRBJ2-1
CASSVAGTADEQFF